These 23 T cell receptor beta chains originate from one sample sequenced in a study of control samples from healthy donors and cancer patients. Repertoires were generated with immunoSEQ multiplex PCR, while TCRdb's copy carries only in-frame clones and drops some. The top ten hold about 19% of the sample, which has more than 95,000 clones, about 89% seen once. What was sequenced was PBMCs. These receptors were collected from a man aged 55-75 years with lung cancer.

This clone was seen only once. The J gene is TRBJ2-1, the V gene TRBV20-1, with D uncertain. Germline CDR1 reads DFQATT; CDR2 reads SNEGSKA (reference sequence). Trimming took 3 bases from V and 7 from J, leaving 10 bases between them. The CDR3 contains 12 residues. Here the CDR3 reads CSASWALNEQFF. The CDR3 nucleotides are TGCAGTGCTAGTTGGGCGTTAAATGAGCAGTTCTTC.

V is TRBV18 and J is TRBJ1-4; D might be TRBD1 (5 bases). The germline gives CDR1 KGHSH, CDR2 LQKENI. This CDR3 is built from 15 residues. Between the trimmed V and J ends, which lost 2 bases and 5 bases, there was a span of 12 bases. In DNA form, the CDR3 reads TGTGCCAGCTCACCATTCTCCAGGGAGAATGAAAAACTGTTTTTT. Translating gives CASSPFSRENEKLFF. Supplemented by reference TRBV18 and TRBJ1-4, the full variable domain reads NAGVMQNPRHLVRRRGQEARLRCSPMKGHSHVYWYRQLPEEGLKFMVYLQKENIIDESGMPKERFSAEFPKEGPSILRIQQVVRGDSAAYFCASSPFSRENEKLFFGSGTQLSVL.

The chain couples TRBV6-6 to TRBJ1-2; TRBD1 agrees at 11 bases. The V gene's germline CDR1 is MNHNY and CDR2 SVGAGI (reference sequence). The trim removed 5 bases at V and 8 bases at J, leaving 16 bases unmatched. CDR3 length: 17 residues. The CDR3 bases are TGTGCCAGCAGTCCCCTCAGGTCCGGGACAGGGGGAGACGGCTACACCTTC. Its translation: CASSPLRSGTGGDGYTF.

The CDR3 is CASSLSDRRLSYEQYF. The DNA of the CDR3 is TGTGCCAGCAGCTTGAGTGACAGAAGGCTTTCCTACGAGCAGTACTTC. V usage is TRBV5-6 and J usage is TRBJ2-7; D perhaps matches TRBD1 (5 bases). CDR1 and CDR2 (germline): SGHDT, YYEEEE. The CDR3 length is 16 residues. V shed 1 base and J shed 1 base, with 15 bases lying between them.

This sequence joins TRBV4-1 and TRBJ2-7; possibly TRBD1 for D (5 bases). V was trimmed by 0 bases and J by 2 bases, leaving 14 bases between them. Looked up from germline, CDR1 is MGHRA and CDR2 is YSYEKL. This CDR3 contains 16 residues. CDR3: CASSQERGGPPYEQYV. The CDR3 DNA is TGCGCCAGCAGCCAAGAAAGGGGCGGACCCCCCTACGAGCAGTACGTC.

The rearrangement joins TRBV18 to TRBJ2-7; maybe TRBD1 (5 bases). The CDR3 extends over 15 amino acids. The ends were cut back, 1 base at V and 0 bases at J, with 10 bases in the middle. The V gene's germline CDR1 is KGHSH and CDR2 LQKENI. The CDR3 bases are TGTGCCAGCTCACCACGACAGCCCCCCTCCTACGAGCAGTACTTC. It codes for CASSPRQPPSYEQYF.

This rearrangement joins TRBV6-5 to TRBJ1-1; D is undetermined. Trimming left V 7 bases short and J 6 bases short, with 15 bases between. This CDR3 has 13 amino acids. The germline V gene encodes CDR1 MNHEY and CDR2 SVGAGI. CDR3 residues: CASTPRVTSEAFF. CDR3 sequence (DNA): TGTGCCAGCACCCCAAGGGTAACCTCTGAAGCTTTCTTT.

This clone was seen a handful of times. This chain links TRBV27 with TRBJ1-2; D is perhaps TRBD1 (5 bases). The germline V gene has CDR1 MNHEY and CDR2 SMNVEV (reference sequence). The CDR3 totals 14 residues. The ends were cut back, 8 bases at V and 2 bases at J, with 15 bases in the middle. CDR3 coding DNA: TGTGCCAGCGCAAAGGGGAGGATAAACTATGGCTACACCTTC. It codes for CASAKGRINYGYTF.

The V call is TRBV4-1, the J call TRBJ1-4; a possible D gene is TRBD1 (5 bases). V was cut by 2 bases and J by 1 base, with 20 bases left in between. The CDR3 spans 19 residues. Germline CDR1 is MGHRA and CDR2 is YSYEKL. CDR3 region: CASSQLRKDIRGTNEKLFF. The CDR3 nucleotides are TGCGCCAGCAGCCAACTTAGGAAGGACATAAGAGGAACTAATGAAAAACTGTTTTTT.

J is TRBJ2-7 and V is TRBV12-3 or TRBV12-4; 7 bases line up with TRBD2. The CDR3 totals 13 residues. The V segment lost 6 bases and the J segment 3 bases; nucleotides outside the gene matches: 5. The DNA of the CDR3 is TGTGCCAGCAGCTTCGGGGGGAACTACGAGCAGTACGTC. Protein: CASSFGGNYEQYV.

This chain joins TRBV30 and TRBJ2-7; maybe TRBD1 (5 bases). V lost 5 bases and J 6 bases, leaving 23 bases between the germline ends. There are 15 residues in the CDR3. Germline assignment: CDR1 GTSNPN and CDR2 SVGIG (reference sequence). The CDR3 DNA reads TGTGCCTGGGCAGGGTTTAAACCCCTGGGCTTCGAGCAGTACTTC. Translating it yields CAWAGFKPLGFEQYF.

The CDR3 nucleotides are TGCGCCAGCAGCTTGCAAGGCCGGGGGGTGAACACCGGGGAGCTGTTTTTT. It encodes CASSLQGRGVNTGELFF. This chain joins TRBV5-1 and TRBJ2-2, with 7 nucleotides matching TRBD2. V gave up 1 base and J gave up 1 base; unmatched junction bases: 7. Germline CDR1 and CDR2: SGHRS and YFSETQ. The CDR3 sequence is 17 residues long.

The rearrangement uses TRBV5-5 and TRBJ2-4; the D call may be TRBD1 or TRBD2 (5 bases each). Germline-derived CDR1 and CDR2 are SGHKS and YYEKEE (reference sequence). The CDR3 length is 17 residues. With 2 bases removed from V and 0 bases from J, the gap between germline ends came to 15 bases. In DNA form, the CDR3 reads TGTGCCAGCAGCTTACCACTAGGGGATCTAGCCAAAAACATTCAGTACTTC. As protein: CASSLPLGDLAKNIQYF.

The V and J genes are TRBV5-1 and TRBJ1-2; the D gene is possibly TRBD1 (5 bases). The germline V gene encodes CDR1 SGHRS and CDR2 YFSETQ. The V end lost 4 bases, the J end lost 3 bases, and 13 bases lay between the germline ends. The CDR3 loop spans 14 amino acids. The CDR3 nucleotides are TGCGCCAGCAGCCGGGCGGGGGAGGACTATGGCTACACCTTC. This encodes CASSRAGEDYGYTF. The variable domain in full, completed from reference TRBV5-1 and TRBJ1-2, reads KAGVTQTPRYLIKTRGQQVTLSCSPISGHRSVSWYQQTPGQGLQFLFEYFSETQRNKGNFPGRFSGRQFSNSRSEMNVSTLELGDSALYLCASSRAGEDYGYTFGSGTRLTVV.

DNA for the CDR3: TGTGCCAGCAGCTTGGCACGGCTCCCGACGGGCTACACCTTC. Protein: CASSLARLPTGYTF. The rearrangement joins TRBV5-4 to TRBJ1-2; D not resolved. This CDR3 has 14 amino acids. CDR1 SGHNT and CDR2 YYREEE come from the germline V gene (reference sequence). Trimming removed 0 bases at V and 8 bases at J, with 14 bases between.

This chain joins TRBV6-6 and TRBJ1-2; D is perhaps TRBD1 (6 bases). The germline V gene encodes CDR1 MNHNY and CDR2 SVGAGI (reference sequence). Trimming cost V 2 bases and J 4 bases, with 11 bases left between them. This CDR3 spans 14 amino acids. CDR3 in amino acids: CASSYPDSFYGYTF. In DNA, the CDR3 is TGTGCCAGCAGTTACCCGGACAGCTTCTATGGCTACACCTTC.

The V and J genes are TRBV30 and TRBJ2-1; 15 bases line up with TRBD2. Trimming removed 2 bases from V and 2 bases from J; junction bases left unmatched: 4. CDR3 length: 17 amino acids. Germline CDR1 reads GTSNPN; CDR2 reads SVGIG (reference sequence). Written as DNA, the CDR3 is TGTGCCTGGAGTCGGGGACTAGCGGGGGGTCCCTACAATGAGCAGTTCTTC. The encoded protein is CAWSRGLAGGPYNEQFF.

The rearrangement uses TRBV27 and TRBJ2-5, with a weak D call TRBD2 (6 bases). V lost 7 bases and J 7 bases, leaving 22 bases between the germline ends. The CDR3 totals 15 residues. The V gene's germline CDR1 is MNHEY and CDR2 SMNVEV (reference sequence). The CDR3 loop reads CASTQRAGSGGTQYF. The CDR3 bases are TGTGCCAGCACCCAACGGGCCGGATCCGGGGGGACCCAGTACTTC.

V and J are TRBV18 and TRBJ2-1; D is ambiguous. The germline V and J ends were trimmed by 3 bases and 5 bases, with 5 bases remaining between them. Germline CDR1 is KGHSH and CDR2 is LQKENI. CDR3 length: 12 amino acids. Here the CDR3 DNA reads TGTGCCAGCTCACCCCGGGACAATGAGCAGTTCTTC. Its protein product is CASSPRDNEQFF. The complete variable domain, with remaining parts taken from reference TRBV18 and TRBJ2-1, reads NAGVMQNPRHLVRRRGQEARLRCSPMKGHSHVYWYRQLPEEGLKFMVYLQKENIIDESGMPKERFSAEFPKEGPSILRIQQVVRGDSAAYFCASSPRDNEQFFGPGTRLTVL.

This chain connects TRBV3-1 (or the pseudogene TRBV3-2) to TRBJ2-2; the match to TRBD2 covers 8 bases. Germline-derived CDR1 and CDR2 are LGHDT and YNNKEL (reference sequence). The ends lost 4 bases at V and 6 bases at J; junction bases unmatched: 13. This CDR3 comprises 17 residues. CDR3 residues: CASSLLRGGVVAGELFF. As DNA, the CDR3 is TGTGCCAGCAGCCTCCTACGGGGGGGAGTGGTCGCCGGGGAGCTGTTTTTT.

The chain has TRBV10-1 and TRBJ1-1; no reliable D call. Per germline, CDR1 WNHNN and CDR2 SYGVQD (reference sequence). The length of the CDR3 is 13 residues. The V and J ends lost 6 bases and 0 bases respectively, with 8 bases between them. The CDR3 region is CASSAQMNTEAFF. For the CDR3, the DNA is TGCGCCAGCAGCGCTCAAATGAACACTGAAGCTTTCTTT.

The V and J genes are TRBV7-6 and TRBJ1-1; D uncertain. Trimming removed 3 bases from V and 0 bases from J, with 11 bases in between. Germline V gives CDR1 SGHVS, CDR2 FNYEAQ. The CDR3 contains 15 residues. The CDR3 here is CASSFGPNMNTEAFF. The DNA of the CDR3 is TGTGCCAGCAGCTTCGGTCCGAACATGAACACTGAAGCTTTCTTT.

The V gene is TRBV30, the J gene TRBJ1-5; D unresolved. The V end lost 2 bases, the J end lost 2 bases, and 22 bases lay between the germline ends. Germline CDR1 and CDR2: GTSNPN and SVGIG (reference sequence). The CDR3 sequence is 18 residues long. The CDR3, as DNA: TGTGCCTGGAGTACGGGCACTAACTTCCACTGGGGCAATCAGCCCCAGCATTTT. Amino acids: CAWSTGTNFHWGNQPQHF.